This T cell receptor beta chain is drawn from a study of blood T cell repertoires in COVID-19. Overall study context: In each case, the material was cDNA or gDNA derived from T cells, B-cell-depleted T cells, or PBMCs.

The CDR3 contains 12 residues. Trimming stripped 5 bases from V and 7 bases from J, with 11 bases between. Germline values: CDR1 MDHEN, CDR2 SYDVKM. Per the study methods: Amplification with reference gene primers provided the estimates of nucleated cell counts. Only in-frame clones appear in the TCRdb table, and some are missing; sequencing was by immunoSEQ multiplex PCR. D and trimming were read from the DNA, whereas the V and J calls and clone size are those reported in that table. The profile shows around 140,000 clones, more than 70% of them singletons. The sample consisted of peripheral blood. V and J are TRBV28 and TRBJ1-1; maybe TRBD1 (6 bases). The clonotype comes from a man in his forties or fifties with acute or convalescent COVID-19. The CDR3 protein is CASSLGGVEAFF. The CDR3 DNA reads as TGTGCCAGCAGTCTAGGGGGGGTTGAAGCTTTCTTT.